A selection of T cell receptor beta chains follows, all from one sample in a study of blood T cell repertoires in COVID-19. Produced via immunoSEQ multiplex PCR; TCRdb's table is partial and in-frame only. The top ten clones hold around 6% of a sample with approximately 110,000 clones, around 85% of them seen once. The sample consisted of peripheral blood. These TCRs come from a woman aged 55-69 years with COVID-19, enrolled during active disease. Each CDR3 is given with its conserved first and last residue. A D gene is named only where the DNA matches it firmly. A row's size may be missing; if present it is once, few, many or a size class.

V: TRBV7-3
D: NA
size: few
J: TRBJ1-1
CDR3: CASSLGHLNTEAFF
DNA: TGTGCCAGCAGCTTAGGGCACCTAAACACTGAAGCTTTCTTT

V: TRBV11-3
D: TRBD1
size: NA
J: TRBJ1-1
CDR3: CASSLDWTGERTEAFF
DNA: TGTGCCAGCAGCTTAGATTGGACAGGGGAGAGGACTGAAGCTTTCTTT

V: TRBV27
D: NA
size: NA
J: TRBJ2-2
CDR3: CASSLDSGELFF
DNA: TGTGCCAGCAGTTTGGACTCCGGGGAGCTGTTTTTT

V: TRBV27
D: TRBD1
size: few
J: TRBJ1-4
CDR3: CASSQGGWGEKLFF
DNA: TGTGCCAGCAGCCAAGGGGGCTGGGGTGAAAAACTGTTTTTT

V: TRBV7-2
D: NA
size: NA
J: TRBJ2-3
CDR3: CASSLGSGWGDTQYF
DNA: TGTGCCAGCAGCTTAGGATCGGGGTGGGGAGATACGCAGTATTTT

V: TRBV23-1
D: TRBD1
size: many
J: TRBJ2-2
CDR3: CASSRTGDTGELFF
DNA: TGCGCCAGCAGTCGGACAGGGGACACCGGGGAGCTGTTTTTT

V: TRBV4-2
D: NA
size: NA
J: TRBJ1-1
CDR3: CASSQTFGGKNTEAFF
DNA: TGTGCCAGCAGCCAGACATTCGGGGGGAAGAACACTGAAGCTTTCTTT

V: TRBV7-7
D: NA
size: NA
J: TRBJ2-1
CDR3: CASSPDSEDNEQFF
DNA: TGTGCTAGCAGCCCCGACAGTGAAGACAATGAGCAGTTCTTC

V: TRBV7-3
D: NA
size: few
J: TRBJ1-1
CDR3: CASSLGWGSTEAFF
DNA: TGTGCCAGCAGCCTCGGGTGGGGCAGTACTGAAGCTTTCTTT

V: TRBV18
D: NA
size: NA
J: TRBJ1-1
CDR3: CASSPPGFRGTEAFF
DNA: TGTGCCAGCTCACCACCGGGTTTTAGAGGGACTGAAGCTTTCTTT

V: TRBV6-6
D: TRBD1
size: NA
J: TRBJ1-2
CDR3: CASSYLLQGGDYGYTF
DNA: TGTGCCAGCAGTTACTTGTTGCAGGGGGGAGATTATGGCTACACCTTC

V: TRBV5-5
D: TRBD1
size: NA
J: TRBJ1-1
CDR3: CASSLGQGFTEAFF
DNA: TGTGCCAGCAGCTTAGGACAGGGGTTCACTGAAGCTTTCTTT

V: TRBV19
D: NA
size: NA
J: TRBJ2-2
CDR3: CASRRRTAGELFF
DNA: TGTGCCAGCCGTAGAAGGACAGCGGGGGAGCTGTTTTTT

V: TRBV18
D: TRBD1
size: NA
J: TRBJ1-6
CDR3: CASSPQTGVSYNSPLHF
DNA: TGTGCCAGCTCACCGCAAACAGGGGTCTCCTATAATTCACCCCTCCACTTT

V: TRBV2
D: TRBD1
size: NA
J: TRBJ2-2
CDR3: CASSDRGPGELFF
DNA: TGTGCCAGCAGTGACAGGGGGCCGGGGGAGCTGTTTTTT

V: TRBV6-2/TRBV6-3
D: NA
size: NA
J: TRBJ1-1
CDR3: CASSVPDTEAFF
DNA: TGTGCCAGCAGTGTCCCGGACACTGAAGCTTTCTTT

V: TRBV7-8
D: TRBD1
size: NA
J: TRBJ1-3
CDR3: CASSRTGSGNTIYF
DNA: TGTGCCAGCAGCCGGACAGGTTCTGGAAACACCATATATTTT

V: TRBV19
D: NA
size: few
J: TRBJ1-3
CDR3: CASSIRRQSTGNTIYF
DNA: TGTGCCAGTAGTATAAGGCGACAATCCACTGGAAACACCATATATTTT

V: TRBV14
D: NA
size: NA
J: TRBJ1-2
CDR3: CASSPNYGYTF
DNA: TGTGCCAGCAGCCCAAACTATGGCTACACCTTC

V: TRBV11-2
D: NA
size: NA
J: TRBJ1-1
CDR3: CASRLPGGTEAFF
DNA: TGTGCCAGCAGACTCCCCGGGGGCACTGAAGCTTTCTTT

V: TRBV2
D: TRBD1
size: NA
J: TRBJ1-1
CDR3: CASRGQGGNTEAFF
DNA: TGTGCCAGCAGGGGACAGGGGGGGAACACTGAAGCTTTCTTT

V: TRBV4-1
D: NA
size: NA
J: TRBJ1-2
CDR3: CASSLEGAGGYTF
DNA: TGCGCCAGCAGCCTCGAAGGGGCCGGGGGCTACACCTTC

V: TRBV3-1/TRBV3-2
D: NA
size: NA
J: TRBJ1-1
CDR3: CASTLNWEGGRAFF
DNA: TGTGCCAGTACCCTAAACTGGGAGGGGGGCCGAGCTTTCTTT

V: TRBV4-3
D: TRBD1
size: NA
J: TRBJ2-3
CDR3: CASSQGLTGGGTDTQYF
DNA: TGCGCCAGCAGCCAAGGCTTGACAGGGGGCGGCACAGATACGCAGTATTTT

V: TRBV24-1
D: NA
size: NA
J: TRBJ1-2
CDR3: CATSDFNYGYTF
DNA: TGTGCCACCAGTGACTTTAACTATGGCTACACCTTC

V: TRBV14
D: TRBD2
size: NA
J: TRBJ2-3
CDR3: CASSHLRGVSDTQYF
DNA: TGTGCCAGCAGCCATTTGCGGGGGGTTTCAGATACGCAGTATTTT

V: TRBV7-9
D: TRBD1
size: once
J: TRBJ1-2
CDR3: CASSLEGALGYTF
DNA: TGTGCCAGCAGCTTGGAGGGGGCGCTTGGCTACACCTTC